Below, 8 T cell receptor beta chains from the same sample are listed, as sequenced in a study of blood T cell repertoires in COVID-19. Data came from immunoSEQ multiplex PCR; TCRdb stores just in-frame clones and leaves some out. This table holds roughly 220,000 clones, roughly 84% found once. Sequencing was done on a sample of peripheral blood. The receptor set was obtained from a man younger than 45 with active or convalescent COVID-19.

CDR3 sequence reads: CSAGGDFMNTEAFF. The CDR3 DNA reads TGCAGCGCCGGAGGGGACTTCATGAACACTGAAGCTTTCTTT. J is TRBJ1-1 and V is TRBV29-1; a weak D match, TRBD1 (5 bases). V lost 7 bases to trimming and J lost 0 bases, with 15 bases between them. This CDR3 comprises 14 residues. The germline CDR1 and CDR2 sequences are SQVTM and ANQGSEA.

The CDR3 region is CATRQGSSYNSPLHF. CDR3 bases: TGTGCCACCCGCCAGGGGAGCTCCTATAATTCACCCCTCCACTTT. V gene TRBV28 combines with J gene TRBJ1-6, with D maybe TRBD1 (6 bases). Trimming left V 10 bases short and J 0 bases short, with 13 bases between. This CDR3 region has 15 residues. Per germline, CDR1 MDHEN and CDR2 SYDVKM.

This clone was observed a handful of times. The V call is TRBV12-5, the J call TRBJ2-1; possibly TRBD2 for D (6 bases). V was pared by 1 base and J by 14 bases, with 12 bases between. Germline V gives CDR1 LGHNT, CDR2 FRNRAP. The CDR3 contains 12 residues. The DNA for the CDR3 is TGTGCTAGTGGTTTGGAAGGAGGGTTAGAGTTCTTC. This sequence encodes CASGLEGGLEFF. The full variable domain, its missing parts supplied by reference TRBV12-5 and TRBJ2-1, is DARVTQTPRHKVTEMGQEVTMRCQPILGHNTVFWYRQTMMQGLELLAYFRNRAPLDDSGMPKDRFSAEMPDATLATLKIQPSEPRDSAVYFCASGLEGGLEFFGPGTRLTVL.

This chain uses TRBV19 with TRBJ1-5; 12 positions match TRBD1. Germline V lookup: CDR1 LNHDA, CDR2 SQIVND (reference sequence). The CDR3 spans 16 residues. V dropped 3 bases and J dropped 7; count of bases not matched to a gene: 7. The chain's CDR3 is CASSIWGQGARQPQHF. The CDR3 DNA follows: TGTGCCAGTAGTATCTGGGGACAGGGGGCGAGGCAGCCCCAGCATTTT. Supplemented by reference TRBV19 and TRBJ1-5, the full variable domain reads DGGITQSPKYLFRKEGQNVTLSCEQNLNHDAMYWYRQDPGQGLRLIYYSQIVNDFQKGDIAEGYSVSREKKESFPLTVTSAQKNPTAFYLCASSIWGQGARQPQHFGDGTRLSIL.

This clone was observed a single time. This rearrangement joins TRBV7-2 to TRBJ1-3, with D perhaps matching TRBD1 (6 bases). V was clipped by 10 bases and J by 3 bases, with 19 bases between them. This CDR3 has 15 amino acids. From germline, CDR1 is SGHTA and CDR2 FQGNSA. The CDR3 region has the DNA TGTGCCACTAGTCAGGGGCTGTTGGGTGGAAACACCATATATTTT. Translating it yields CATSQGLLGGNTIYF.

The CDR3 spells CASSSGQGLYTF. The CDR3 coding sequence is TGTGCCAGCAGCTCGGGACAGGGGCTCTACACCTTC. V is TRBV12-3 or TRBV12-4 and J is TRBJ1-2; 10 nucleotides align to TRBD1. This CDR3 contains 12 residues. V shed 6 bases and J 10 bases; nucleotides not matched to a gene: 5.

This chain connects TRBV7-9 to TRBJ1-1; no reliable D call. With 5 bases removed from V and 0 bases from J, the gap between germline ends came to 13 bases. The CDR3 spans 15 residues. Germline V gene lookup returns CDR1 SEHNR and CDR2 FQNEAQ (reference sequence). In DNA form, the CDR3 reads TGTGCCAGCAGCCCGAGAGGATACATGAACACTGAAGCTTTCTTT. Amino acid sequence: CASSPRGYMNTEAFF. The full variable domain, in which reference TRBV7-9 and TRBJ1-1 provide the parts outside the CDR3, is DTGVSQNPRHKITKRGQNVTFRCDPISEHNRLYWYRQTLGQGPEFLTYFQNEAQLEKSRLLSDRFSAERPKGSFSTLEIQRTEQGDSAMYLCASSPRGYMNTEAFFGQGTRLTVV.

V gene TRBV6-5 combines with J gene TRBJ2-7; 13 bases fit TRBD2. CDR3 size: 15 residues. The germline gives CDR1 MNHEY, CDR2 SVGAGI. V dropped 10 bases and J dropped 4; count of bases not matched to a gene: 10. For the CDR3, the DNA is TGTGCCACCCGACGGACTAGCGGGAGTATGTACGAGCAGTACTTC. Translated: CATRRTSGSMYEQYF.